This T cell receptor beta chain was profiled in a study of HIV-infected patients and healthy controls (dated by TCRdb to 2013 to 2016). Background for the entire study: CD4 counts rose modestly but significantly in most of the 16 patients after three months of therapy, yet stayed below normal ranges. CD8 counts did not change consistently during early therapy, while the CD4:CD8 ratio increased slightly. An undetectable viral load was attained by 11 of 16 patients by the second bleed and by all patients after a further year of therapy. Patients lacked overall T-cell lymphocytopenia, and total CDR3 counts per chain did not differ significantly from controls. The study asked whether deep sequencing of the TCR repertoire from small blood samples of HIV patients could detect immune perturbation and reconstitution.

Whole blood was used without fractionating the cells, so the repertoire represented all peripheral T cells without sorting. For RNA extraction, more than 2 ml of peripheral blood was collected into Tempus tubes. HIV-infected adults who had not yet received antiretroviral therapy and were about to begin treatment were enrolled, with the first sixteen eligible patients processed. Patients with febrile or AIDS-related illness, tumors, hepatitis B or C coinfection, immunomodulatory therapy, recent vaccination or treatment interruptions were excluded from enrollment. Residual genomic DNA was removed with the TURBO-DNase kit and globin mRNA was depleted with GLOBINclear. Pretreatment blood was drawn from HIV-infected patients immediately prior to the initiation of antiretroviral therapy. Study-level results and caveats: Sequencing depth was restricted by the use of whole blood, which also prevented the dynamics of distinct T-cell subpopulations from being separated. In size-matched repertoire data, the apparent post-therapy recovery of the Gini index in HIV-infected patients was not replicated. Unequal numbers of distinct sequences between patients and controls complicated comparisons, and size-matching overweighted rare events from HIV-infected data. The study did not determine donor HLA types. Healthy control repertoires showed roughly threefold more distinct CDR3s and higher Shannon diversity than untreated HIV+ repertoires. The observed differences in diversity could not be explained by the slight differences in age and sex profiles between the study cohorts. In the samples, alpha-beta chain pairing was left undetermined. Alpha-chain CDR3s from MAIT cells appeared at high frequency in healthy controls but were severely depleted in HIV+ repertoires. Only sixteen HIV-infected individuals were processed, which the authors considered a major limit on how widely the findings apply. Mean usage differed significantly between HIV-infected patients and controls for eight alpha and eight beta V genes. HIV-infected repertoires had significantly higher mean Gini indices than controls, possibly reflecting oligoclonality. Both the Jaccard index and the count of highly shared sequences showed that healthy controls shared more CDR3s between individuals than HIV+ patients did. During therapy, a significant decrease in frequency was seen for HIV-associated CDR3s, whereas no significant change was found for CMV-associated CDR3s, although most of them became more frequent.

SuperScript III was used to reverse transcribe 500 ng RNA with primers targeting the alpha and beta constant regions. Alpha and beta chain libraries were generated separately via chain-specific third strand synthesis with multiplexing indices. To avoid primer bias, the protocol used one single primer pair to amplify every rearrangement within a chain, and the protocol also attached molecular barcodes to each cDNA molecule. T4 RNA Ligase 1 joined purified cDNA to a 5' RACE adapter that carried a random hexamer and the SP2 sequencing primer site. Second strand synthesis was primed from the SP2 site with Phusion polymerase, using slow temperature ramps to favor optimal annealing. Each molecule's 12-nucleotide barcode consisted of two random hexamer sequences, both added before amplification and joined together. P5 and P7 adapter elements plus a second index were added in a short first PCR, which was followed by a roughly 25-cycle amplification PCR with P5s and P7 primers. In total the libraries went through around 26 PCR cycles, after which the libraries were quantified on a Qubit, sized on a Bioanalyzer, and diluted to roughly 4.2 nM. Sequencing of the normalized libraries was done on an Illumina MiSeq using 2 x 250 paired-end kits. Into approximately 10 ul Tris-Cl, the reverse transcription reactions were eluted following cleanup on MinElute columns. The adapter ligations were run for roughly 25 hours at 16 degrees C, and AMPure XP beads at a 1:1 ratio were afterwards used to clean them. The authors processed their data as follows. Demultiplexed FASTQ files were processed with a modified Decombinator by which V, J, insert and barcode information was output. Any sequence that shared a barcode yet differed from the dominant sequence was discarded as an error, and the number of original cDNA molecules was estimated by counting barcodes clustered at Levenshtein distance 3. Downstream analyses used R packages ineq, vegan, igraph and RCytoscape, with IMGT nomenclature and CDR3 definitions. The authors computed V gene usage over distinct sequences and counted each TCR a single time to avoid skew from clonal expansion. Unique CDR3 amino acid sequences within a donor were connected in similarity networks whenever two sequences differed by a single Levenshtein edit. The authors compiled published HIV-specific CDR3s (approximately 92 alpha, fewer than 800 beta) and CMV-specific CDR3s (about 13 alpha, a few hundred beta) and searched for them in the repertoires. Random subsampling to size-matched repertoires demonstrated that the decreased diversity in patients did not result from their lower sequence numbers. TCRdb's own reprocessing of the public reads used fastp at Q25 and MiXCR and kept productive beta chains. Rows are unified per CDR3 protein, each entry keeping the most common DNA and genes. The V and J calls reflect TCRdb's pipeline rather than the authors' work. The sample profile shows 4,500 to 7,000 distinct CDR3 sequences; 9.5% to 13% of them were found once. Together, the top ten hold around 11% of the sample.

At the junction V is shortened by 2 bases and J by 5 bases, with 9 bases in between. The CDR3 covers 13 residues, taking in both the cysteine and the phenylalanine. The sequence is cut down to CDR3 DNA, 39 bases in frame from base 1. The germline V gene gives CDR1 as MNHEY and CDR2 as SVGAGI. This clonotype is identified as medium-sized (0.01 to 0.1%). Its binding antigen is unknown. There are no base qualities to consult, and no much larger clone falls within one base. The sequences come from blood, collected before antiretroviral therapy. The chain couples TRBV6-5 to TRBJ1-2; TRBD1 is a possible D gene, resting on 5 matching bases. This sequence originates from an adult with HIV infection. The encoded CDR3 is CASSYPPGYGYTF. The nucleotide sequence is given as TGTGCCAGCAGTTACCCGCCAGGGTATGGCTACACCTTC.